The clone carrying this T cell receptor (beta chain) occurred a few times. Its antigen is undetermined. Unique molecular identifiers featured in how the TCRbeta library was prepared. A single record per CDR3 protein comes from TCRdb applying MiXCR to the PCR reads. This table has roughly 490,000 distinct CDR3 sequences, roughly an eighth appearing once. Trimming took 5 bases from V and 1 from J; bases not matched to a gene: 6. This CDR3 has 15 residues. CDR1 is SGHNT and CDR2 is YENEEA in the germline V gene. The entry originates in a study of T-cell reconstitution after alpha-beta-depleted transplantation in children. Overall study findings and caveats: A year had passed since transplant, and T-cell counts and diversity by then came mostly from newly produced T cells. High day-60 TCRbeta diversity in some patients came from surviving recipient T cells and thymic progenitors. Reportedly, alpha-beta T cells present about two months post-transplant originated from several hundred expanded clones of graft origin.

The sequencing here drew on PBMCs, mostly from graft donor cells, taken 180 days after TCRalphabeta/CD19-depleted stem cell transplant. V gene TRBV11-3 combines with J gene TRBJ1-1, with 8 nucleotides matching TRBD1. The TCR sequence derives from a female patient younger than 10 who had a stem cell transplant for aplastic anemia, so the T cells may come from the graft donor. This CDR3 is CASSATTGGNTEAFF. Here the CDR3 DNA reads TGTGCCAGCAGCGCAACAACAGGGGGGAACACTGAAGCTTTCTTT.